The clone carrying this T cell receptor (beta chain) was observed a few times. Its matching antigen is unknown. TCRdb re-called the 5' RACE reads with MiXCR, one entry per CDR3 protein. This table has around 82,000 distinct CDR3 sequences, around 12% appearing once. This sample was taken from a study of early T cells in non-severe SARS-CoV-2 infection. Study-wide background: Alpha and beta chains were unpaired, from unsorted whole-blood bulk RNA.

Study results and caveats: Sequences matched to VDJdb favored anti-spike CD8 responses, while private and CD4 specificities were missed.

The TCR sequence derives from an adult who was a healthcare worker with PCR-confirmed SARS-CoV-2 infection or an uninfected control (not recorded which). Sequencing was done on a sample of whole blood.

The chain's CDR3 is CSAIVGATYQPQHF. The DNA for the CDR3 is TGCAGTGCTATAGTTGGGGCCACCTATCAGCCCCAGCATTTT. The rearrangement joins TRBV20-1 to TRBJ1-5; a weak D match, TRBD1 (5 bases). V lost 4 bases, J lost 5 bases, and 15 bases lay in between. The CDR3 is 14 residues long. CDR1 is DFQATT, CDR2 SNEGSKA, per germline (reference sequence).